This T cell receptor (beta chain) was identified in a study of PD-1 blockade in mismatch repair-deficient tumors (TCRdb year 2017). With respect to the entire study: Between late 2013 and September 2016, the trial enrolled over 80 consecutive patients with 12 mismatch repair-deficient cancer types, every one of whom had been previously treated and was progressing. Deep sequencing of TCR CDR3 regions was used to track tumor-associated T cell clones in peripheral blood of patients responding to PD-1 blockade.

Points the paper makes about the study in general: Rapid expansion after pembrolizumab followed by contraction, generally before radiologic responses, was shown by tumor-resident clones, which were often undetectable in blood before treatment.

Per the publication, the time point label means: peripheral blood 12 weeks after first pembrolizumab dose. For each enrolled patient, mismatch repair deficiency was established using either polymerase chain reaction or immunohistochemistry. TCR sequencing was carried out for a few patients who responded to pembrolizumab therapy. Pembrolizumab PD-1 blockade was prospectively tested in advanced mismatch repair-deficient cancers, regardless of tissue of origin, in the phase II trial. Peripheral blood T cell samples were gathered serially, both before PD-1 blockade started and at multiple time points afterward. Blood sampling times were reported as weeks after the first pembrolizumab dose. About this clone: This clone's antigen is unknown. One base away there is no much larger clone; base qualities are not given.

The library was made by the immunoSEQ multiplex PCR assay. Entries here come from immuneACCESS through TCRdb and include only in-frame sequences with V and J called. Some clones fail to appear in such tables; in the studies checked, an unresolved V gene covers under half of the shortfall, and the cause of the remainder is unknown. In all, the sample holds roughly 80,000 clones, and around 85% of those were seen once. The ten largest make up roughly 2.7% of the sample. CDR3 length: 12 amino acids, cysteine to phenylalanine. This entry keeps only the CDR3 DNA: 36 bases, framed from base 1. V was cut back by 6 bases and J by 5 bases, leaving a gap of 9 bases between them. The germline V gene supplies CDR1 SNHLY and CDR2 FYNNEI.

This receptor chain uses TRBV2 and TRBJ2-3, with TRBD2 perhaps the D gene, on 5 matching bases. The sample here was peripheral blood, taken 12 weeks after starting pembrolizumab. This receptor was obtained from an adult with mismatch repair-deficient cancer. The CDR3 has the sequence CASRTGGDTQYF. The nucleotides are TGTGCCAGCAGGACCGGAGGAGATACGCAGTATTTT.